The 22 T cell receptor beta chains presented below share a single source sample, sequenced in a study of T cell repertoires in cytomegalovirus infection. TCRdb recomputed calls from the reads with MiXCR, one row per CDR3 protein. The sample gives about 530,000 distinct CDR3 sequences, approximately 26% of which show up once; roughly 13% is in the top ten. What was sequenced was PBMCs. The receptors derive from a human donor in good health (CMV status not recorded). Some clones in this sample may be carry-over from other donors' samples.

This chain joins TRBV7-9 and TRBJ1-3; 11 positions agree with TRBD1. V was pared by 5 bases and J by 7 bases, with 7 bases of the junction left unmatched. The V gene's germline CDR1 is SEHNR and CDR2 FQNEAQ (reference sequence). The CDR3 consists of 15 residues. CDR3 coding DNA: TGTGCCAGCAGCGCGGGACAGGGGGTCTGGAACACCATATATTTT. It yields the protein CASSAGQGVWNTIYF.

This clonotype was counted many times. The chain is built from TRBV7-2 and TRBJ1-2, with D tentatively TRBD1 (5 bases). The V gene's germline CDR1 is SGHTA and CDR2 FQGNSA. The CDR3 consists of 16 residues. The V gene lost 5 bases and the J gene lost 13 bases, with 29 bases spanning the gap. Here the CDR3 reads CASSPDLNPGTALSTF. The CDR3 nucleotides are TGTGCCAGCAGCCCCGACCTAAACCCCGGGACCGCTCTTAGCACCTTC.

This chain uses TRBV10-3 with TRBJ2-1; TRBD2 matches at 11 bases. From germline, CDR1 is ENHRY and CDR2 SYGVKD. This CDR3 has 16 residues. Germline trimming cut 7 bases from V and 6 bases from J; bases unmatched to any gene: 11. The CDR3 loop reads CAIKPRLAGPLNEQFF. The CDR3 region has the DNA TGTGCCATCAAGCCCCGACTAGCGGGACCTCTCAATGAGCAGTTCTTC.

V gene TRBV28 combines with J gene TRBJ1-6; 7 bases agree with TRBD1. J was trimmed by 14 bases and V by 6 bases; bases with no gene match: 19. This CDR3 contains 16 residues. Germline assignment: CDR1 MDHEN and CDR2 SYDVKM. CDR3 loop: CASRSTGDPEIRALHF. CDR3 coding DNA: TGTGCCAGCAGGAGTACAGGGGACCCTGAAATAAGGGCCCTCCACTTT.

This clonotype has a count of ten or more. This CDR3 reads CASSLTQGRGQPQHF. The CDR3 DNA sequence: TGTGCCAGCAGCTTGACACAGGGAAGAGGTCAGCCCCAGCATTTT. The genes are TRBV5-6 and TRBJ1-5; D might be TRBD1 (6 bases). Germline CDR1 and CDR2: SGHDT and YYEEEE. This CDR3 has 15 residues. The V end lost 1 base, the J end lost 6 bases, and 14 bases lay between the germline ends.

This clonotype was found a few times. V gene TRBV7-2 combines with J gene TRBJ2-2; TRBD2 aligns across 12 bases. The junction had 6 bases not matched to a gene; V was cut back by 4 bases and J by 3 bases. In germline, CDR1 is SGHTA, CDR2 FQGNSA. The CDR3 has 17 residues. CDR3: CASSWTGTSGYTGELFF. The CDR3, as DNA: TGTGCCAGCAGCTGGACCGGGACTAGCGGGTACACCGGGGAGCTGTTTTTT. Filled out from reference TRBV7-2 and TRBJ2-2, the complete variable domain reads GAGVSQSPSNKVTEKGKDVELRCDPISGHTALYWYRQSLGQGLEFLIYFQGNSAPDKSGLPSDRFSAERTGGSVSTLTIQRTQQEDSAVYLCASSWTGTSGYTGELFFGEGSRLTVL.

This clonotype showed up just a few times. The rearrangement uses TRBV4-3 and TRBJ2-3, with 11 bases that match TRBD2. V was clipped by 0 bases and J by 8 bases; unmatched bases: 7. CDR1 and CDR2 from the germline V gene are LGHNA and YSLEER. The CDR3 runs to 16 residues. The CDR3 sequence is CASSQEATSGIGTQYF. The DNA of the CDR3 is TGCGCCAGCAGCCAAGAAGCGACTAGCGGGATAGGTACGCAGTATTTT.

This clonotype was picked up many times. This rearrangement joins TRBV7-2 to TRBJ2-1, with a possible D match to TRBD2 (6 bases). This CDR3 comprises 15 residues. The V gene lost 2 bases and the J gene lost 5 bases, with 13 bases spanning the gap. Germline lookup yields CDR1 SGHTA and CDR2 FQGNSA. The CDR3 bases are TGTGCCAGCAGCTTAATGGGAGGAGGCCACAATGAGCAGTTCTTC. Translating gives CASSLMGGGHNEQFF.

This clonotype was seen more than once but under ten times. DNA for the CDR3: TGCAGTGCCCTGGATCCCTCGGGTCAGCCCCAGCATTTT. Its translation is CSALDPSGQPQHF. V gene TRBV20-1 combines with J gene TRBJ1-5, with D unresolved. The CDR3 has 13 residues. The V gene's germline CDR1 is DFQATT and CDR2 SNEGSKA (reference sequence). V was clipped by 6 bases and J by 6 bases, with 15 bases between them.

J is TRBJ1-6 and V is TRBV7-2; 7 nucleotides align to TRBD1. CDR1 is SGHTA and CDR2 is FQGNSA in the germline V gene. The length of the CDR3 is 15 residues. V gave up 6 bases and J gave up 9 bases; unmatched junction bases: 11. Written as DNA, the CDR3 is TGTGCCAGCAGTATTTTCCAGGGGGGTAGTTCACCCCTCCACTTT. Translation gives CASSIFQGGSSPLHF.

In this sample, this clonotype turned up a few times. The chain combines TRBV7-3 with TRBJ2-1, with 7 bases fitting TRBD1. The length of the CDR3 is 15 residues. V shed 5 bases, J shed 4 bases, and the junction held 8 bases outside the gene matches. Germline CDR1 SGHTA, CDR2 FQGTGA. CDR3 bases: TGTGCCAGCAGCGCTCGGGACAGCTCATACAATGAGCAGTTCTTC. It translates to CASSARDSSYNEQFF.

The gene calls are TRBV20-1 and TRBJ1-1; D unresolved. The CDR3 sequence is 12 residues long. Germline V gene data show CDR1 as DFQATT and CDR2 as SNEGSKA (reference sequence). The V end was cut by 5 bases, the J end by 9 bases, with 16 bases between. The CDR3 DNA sequence: TGCAGTGCTCTTCCGGGGTTTCTGAAAGCTTTCTTT. Protein sequence: CSALPGFLKAFF.

There are a few counts of this clonotype. The chain employs TRBV20-1 and TRBJ2-1; TRBD2 aligns across 10 bases. Trimming cost V 2 bases and J 2 bases; bases outside gene matches: 12. Looked up from germline, CDR1 is DFQATT and CDR2 is SNEGSKA (reference sequence). CDR3 length: 18 amino acids. Here the CDR3 reads CSARSPGTSVRTYNEQFF. CDR3 nucleotides: TGCAGTGCTAGATCCCCCGGGACTAGCGTAAGAACCTACAATGAGCAGTTCTTC.

This clonotype has just a few counts. The chain recombines TRBV6-2 or TRBV6-3 with TRBJ2-1, with 9 bases identical to TRBD2. The length of the CDR3 is 17 residues. V lost 5 bases to trimming and J lost 1 base; unmatched junction nucleotides: 9. Germline lookup yields CDR1 MNHEY and CDR2 SVGEGT. The chain's CDR3 is CASSRLWSGRSYNEQFF. CDR3 coding DNA: TGTGCCAGCAGTCGCCTTTGGAGCGGGAGGTCCTACAATGAGCAGTTCTTC.

The chain couples TRBV15 to TRBJ2-2, with unresolved D. From germline, CDR1 is LNHNV and CDR2 YYDKDF (reference sequence). Deletions cut 1 base from V and 2 bases from J, with 11 bases between. The CDR3 runs 16 residues. CDR3 bases: TGTGCCACCAGCAGAGTTAAAGGAGCAAACACCGGGGAGCTGTTTTTT. This codes for CATSRVKGANTGELFF. The full variable domain, with the rest looked up from reference TRBV15 and TRBJ2-2, is DAMVIQNPRYQVTQFGKPVTLSCSQTLNHNVMYWYQQKSSQAPKLLFHYYDKDFNNEADTPDNFQSRRPNTSFCFLDIRSPGLGDTAMYLCATSRVKGANTGELFFGEGSRLTVL.

The sample holds a few counts of this clonotype. The chain recombines TRBV7-9 with TRBJ2-5, with 7 bases that match TRBD2. The V gene's germline CDR1 is SEHNR and CDR2 FQNEAQ (reference sequence). J gave up 5 bases and V 1 base, and 7 bases lay outside the gene matches. The CDR3 consists of 15 residues. The CDR3, as DNA: TGTGCCAGCAGCTTAGATATTAGCGGGTTGGAGACCCAGTACTTC. Its protein product is CASSLDISGLETQYF.

This clonotype occurred a few times. This chain connects TRBV7-3 to TRBJ2-1; no reliable D call. Trimming stripped 0 bases from V and 5 bases from J, with 2 bases between. Germline CDR1 reads SGHTA; CDR2 reads FQGTGA. This CDR3 contains 12 residues. The CDR3 coding sequence is TGTGCCAGCAGCTTAACAAACAATGAGCAGTTCTTC. This codes for CASSLTNNEQFF.

This clonotype occurred many times. This rearrangement joins TRBV7-6 to TRBJ1-4; D gene ambiguous. This CDR3 spans 14 amino acids. The V and J ends lost 5 bases and 0 bases respectively, with 7 bases between them. Germline V CDR1 and CDR2: SGHVS, FNYEAQ. CDR3: CASSPESTNEKLFF. CDR3 nucleotide sequence: TGTGCCAGCAGCCCAGAATCAACTAATGAAAAACTGTTTTTT. The variable domain in full, with the rest retrieved from reference TRBV7-6 and TRBJ1-4, is GAGVSQSPRYKVTKRGQDVALRCDPISGHVSLYWYRQALGQGPEFLTYFNYEAQQDKSGLPNDRFSAERPEGSISTLTIQRTEQRDSAMYRCASSPESTNEKLFFGSGTQLSVL.

This clonotype came up many times. This chain links TRBV7-9 with TRBJ2-5, with D unresolved. This CDR3 comprises 13 residues. Trimming shortened V by 4 bases and J by 0 bases, and 6 bases separated the two germline ends. Germline CDR1 reads SEHNR; CDR2 reads FQNEAQ (reference sequence). The CDR3 loop is CASSSRYQETQYF. In DNA form, the CDR3 reads TGTGCCAGCAGCTCCCGGTACCAAGAGACCCAGTACTTC.

This clonotype was counted a few times. Germline and junction disagree at one end, which may indicate a read error. The V and J genes are TRBV4-1 and TRBJ1-5, with D uncertain. The CDR3 spans 13 residues. CDR1 is MGHRA and CDR2 is YSYEKL in the germline V gene. DNA of the CDR3: TGTGCCAGCAGCCAAGTCGTGGATCAGCCCCAGCATTTT. It is translated as CASSQVVDQPQHF.

The CDR3 loop is CASSIPSGGTQYF. The CDR3, as DNA: TGTGCCAGTAGTATACCGTCAGGGGGAACCCAGTACTTC. This rearrangement joins TRBV19 to TRBJ2-5; 7 bases map to TRBD1. Germline V gene sequence: CDR1 LNHDA, CDR2 SQIVND (reference sequence). CDR3 length: 13 amino acids. V shed 2 bases, J shed 8 bases, and the junction held 5 bases outside the gene matches. Filled out from reference TRBV19 and TRBJ2-5, the complete variable domain reads DGGITQSPKYLFRKEGQNVTLSCEQNLNHDAMYWYRQDPGQGLRLIYYSQIVNDFQKGDIAEGYSVSREKKESFPLTVTSAQKNPTAFYLCASSIPSGGTQYFGPGTRLLVL.

This clonotype turned up a few times. V gene TRBV29-1 combines with J gene TRBJ1-2, with a possible D match to TRBD1 (6 bases). Germline CDR1 reads SQVTM; CDR2 reads ANQGSEA. CDR3 length equals 13 residues. With 6 bases removed from V and 2 bases from J, the gap between germline ends came to 13 bases. The CDR3, as DNA: TGCAGCGTCCAAGGGACATCCAACTATGGCTACACCTTC. Protein: CSVQGTSNYGYTF.